A single sample gave rise to the 29 T cell receptor beta chains below, sequenced in a study of cytomegalovirus exposure and HLA in healthy donors. PCR employed 60 Vbeta and 13 Jbeta primers. Here immunoSEQ multiplex PCR was the method, and the copy in TCRdb shows in-frame clones only, minus some. The sample has approximately 75,000 clones; more than 65% are singletons. Specimen: PBMCs. These receptors came from a man aged 70 or older in good health and CMV-seropositive.

CDR3 residues: CASSSVTGTGTYEQYF. CDR3 nucleotide sequence: TGCGCCAGCAGCAGTGTGACCGGGACAGGGACCTACGAGCAGTACTTC. The chain employs TRBV5-1 and TRBJ2-7; 9 bases agree with TRBD1. Per germline, CDR1 SGHRS and CDR2 YFSETQ. Trimming at V came to 4 bases and at J to 2 bases, leaving 10 bases not matched to a gene. The CDR3 has 16 residues.

Only a few counts were recorded for this clone. The rearrangement links TRBV5-4 to TRBJ2-1, with a possible D match to TRBD1 (6 bases). CDR1 SGHNT and CDR2 YYREEE come from the germline V gene (reference sequence). The CDR3 runs 13 residues. Deletions cut 2 bases from V and 4 bases from J, with 7 bases between. CDR3 amino acids: CASSLTGYNEQFF. CDR3 nucleotide sequence: TGTGCCAGCAGCTTAACAGGGTACAATGAGCAGTTCTTC.

This clone has a single count. The CDR3 reads CAWSAQGLYNEQFF. Here the CDR3 DNA reads TGTGCCTGGAGCGCGCAGGGACTCTACAATGAGCAGTTCTTC. The rearrangement links TRBV30 to TRBJ2-1, with D possibly TRBD2 on 6 matching bases. The V and J ends lost 3 bases and 3 bases respectively, with 12 bases between them. Germline CDR1 is GTSNPN and CDR2 is SVGIG (reference sequence). This CDR3 is 14 amino acids long.

The V and J genes are TRBV10-3 and TRBJ2-5; 13 nucleotides agree with TRBD2. Germline V gene lookup returns CDR1 ENHRY and CDR2 SYGVKD. The CDR3 spans 14 residues. J lost 1 base, V lost 10 bases, and 3 bases had no gene match. The CDR3 spells CATRTSGGQETQYF. The CDR3 region has the DNA TGTGCCACCCGGACTAGCGGGGGCCAAGAGACCCAGTACTTC.

This chain's CDR3 is CASMRRTNTGELFF. CDR3 sequence (DNA): TGTGCCAGCATGAGGCGGACGAACACCGGGGAGCTGTTTTTT. This rearrangement joins TRBV28 to TRBJ2-2; D call uncertain. Germline V gives CDR1 MDHEN, CDR2 SYDVKM. The CDR3 runs 14 residues. The V end was cut by 7 bases, the J end by 0 bases, with 9 bases between.

The chain recombines TRBV6-4 with TRBJ2-7; weak D call: TRBD1 (6 bases). From germline, CDR1 is MRHNA and CDR2 SNTAGT. This CDR3 region has 16 residues. V dropped 1 base and J dropped 1 base, with 14 bases sitting between them. This CDR3 is CASSDLAQGQSYEQYF. CDR3 nucleotide sequence: TGTGCCAGCAGTGACTTAGCACAGGGACAATCCTACGAGCAGTACTTC.

The V call is TRBV4-1, the J call TRBJ2-1; 9 nucleotides match TRBD1. The germline V gene encodes CDR1 MGHRA and CDR2 YSYEKL. The length of the CDR3 is 16 residues. Trimming removed 3 bases from V and 5 bases from J; junction bases left unmatched: 8. In nucleotides, the CDR3 is TGCGCCAGCAGCCAGAGGGGGACAGGGACCCACAATGAGCAGTTCTTC. Translated, it gives CASSQRGTGTHNEQFF.

This sequence joins TRBV5-1 and TRBJ1-2; perhaps TRBD1 as D (5 bases). The CDR3 contains 12 residues. Looked up from germline, CDR1 is SGHRS and CDR2 is YFSETQ. V lost 4 bases to trimming and J lost 8 bases, with 12 bases between them. The DNA for the CDR3 is TGCGCCAGCAGCCCCAGGGTTGGGGGCTACACCTTC. As protein: CASSPRVGGYTF.

The chain is built from TRBV19 and TRBJ1-5, with D possibly being TRBD1 (5 bases). The CDR3 is 15 residues long. CDR1 and CDR2 (germline): LNHDA, SQIVND (reference sequence). V lost 6 bases to trimming and J lost 7 bases, with 19 bases between them. CDR3 protein: CASSRAGGIWQPQHF. CDR3 sequence (DNA): TGTGCCAGTAGCCGCGCGGGGGGGATTTGGCAGCCCCAGCATTTT.

A note on this clone: This same CDR3 is encoded by further DNA sequences in the sample. V gene TRBV5-1 combines with J gene TRBJ1-4; possibly TRBD1 for D (5 bases). Germline V gene sequence: CDR1 SGHRS, CDR2 YFSETQ. The CDR3 loop spans 12 amino acids. The ends were cut back, 5 bases at V and 8 bases at J, with 10 bases in the middle. CDR3 in DNA: TGCGCCAGCAGACCCGACAGCGAAAAACTGTTTTTT. It specifies CASRPDSEKLFF.

The chain recombines TRBV6-1 with TRBJ2-7; D is unclear. CDR3 size: 12 residues. Trimming shortened V by 7 bases and J by 2 bases, and 9 bases separated the two germline ends. Per germline, CDR1 MNHNS and CDR2 SASEGT. CDR3 residues: CASTRQAYEQYF. The DNA for the CDR3 is TGTGCCAGCACGAGACAAGCCTACGAGCAGTACTTC.

The rearrangement joins TRBV30 to TRBJ2-2; D call uncertain. Germline CDR1 GTSNPN, CDR2 SVGIG (reference sequence). V lost 4 bases and J 9 bases, leaving 9 bases between the germline ends. This CDR3 comprises 11 residues. The CDR3 region has the DNA TGTGCCTGGACTACCTCGCGGGAGCTGTTTTTT. It yields the protein CAWTTSRELFF.

This clone was counted between two and nine times. This chain connects TRBV4-1 to TRBJ1-6; D is ambiguous. Germline CDR1 and CDR2: MGHRA and YSYEKL. There are 15 residues in the CDR3. V lost 0 bases to trimming and J lost 1 base, with 4 bases between them. This CDR3 is CASSQDNSYNSPLHF. The CDR3 region has the DNA TGCGCCAGCAGCCAAGACAATTCCTATAATTCACCCCTCCACTTT.

The chain couples TRBV25-1 to TRBJ2-1; 9 bases map to TRBD1. Germline trimming cut 1 base from V and 8 bases from J; bases unmatched to any gene: 12. Germline CDR1 MGHDK, CDR2 SYGVNS. This CDR3 contains 17 residues. The chain's CDR3 is CASSEFGYRGRLDEQFF. The CDR3, as DNA: TGTGCCAGCAGTGAATTTGGATACAGGGGGCGTTTGGATGAGCAGTTCTTC. The whole variable domain, filled in from reference TRBV25-1 and TRBJ2-1, reads EADIYQTPRYLVIGTGKKITLECSQTMGHDKMYWYQQDPGMELHLIHYSYGVNSTEKGDLSSESTVSRIRTEHFPLTLESARPSHTSQYLCASSEFGYRGRLDEQFFGPGTRLTVL.

CDR3 protein: CASSQSPDRVNSPLHF. The DNA of the CDR3 is TGCGCCAGCAGCCAATCCCCCGACAGGGTCAATTCACCCCTCCACTTT. This chain joins TRBV4-3 and TRBJ1-6; TRBD1 agrees at 7 bases. Germline V gives CDR1 LGHNA, CDR2 YSLEER. This CDR3 region has 16 residues. The ends lost 2 bases at V and 7 bases at J; junction bases unmatched: 8.

The CDR3 here is CSVEPTSGSSYEQYF. The CDR3 nucleotides are TGCAGCGTTGAGCCGACTAGCGGAAGCTCCTACGAGCAGTACTTC. V and J are TRBV29-1 and TRBJ2-7, with 9 positions matching TRBD2. The CDR3 has 15 residues. The V gene's germline CDR1 is SQVTM and CDR2 ANQGSEA. J lost 0 bases, V lost 3 bases, and 6 bases had no gene match.

J is TRBJ2-7 and V is TRBV7-3; possibly TRBD1 for D (6 bases). CDR1 is SGHTA, CDR2 FQGTGA, per germline. This CDR3 region has 15 residues. Trimming took off 2 bases at V and 0 bases at J, with 11 bases between the two ends. CDR3 protein: CASSLGGGSSYEQYF. CDR3 nucleotides: TGTGCCAGCAGCTTAGGGGGCGGTAGCTCCTACGAGCAGTACTTC.

V gene TRBV2 combines with J gene TRBJ2-2; D uncertain. Trimming took off 10 bases at V and 7 bases at J, with 13 bases between the two ends. CDR3 length: 12 amino acids. Germline CDR1 and CDR2: SNHLY and FYNNEI. Here the CDR3 DNA reads TGTGCCATCAGCAGTACGGGCGGGGAGCTGTTTTTT. It codes for CAISSTGGELFF. The complete variable domain, with remaining parts taken from reference TRBV2 and TRBJ2-2, reads EPEVTQTPSHQVTQMGQEVILRCVPISNHLYFYWYRQILGQKVEFLVSFYNNEISEKSEIFDDQFSVERPDGSNFTLKIRSTKLEDSAMYFCAISSTGGELFFGEGSRLTVL.

The V call is TRBV7-8, the J call TRBJ2-7; 9 bases align to TRBD1. Germline CDR1 and CDR2: SGHVS and FQNEAQ. With V trimmed by 6 bases and J by 1 base, 7 bases remained unmatched. The CDR3 length is 15 residues. The CDR3 here is CASRKQGAGSYEQYF. The DNA for the CDR3 is TGTGCCAGCAGGAAACAGGGGGCAGGATCCTACGAGCAGTACTTC.

The rearrangement uses TRBV10-1 and TRBJ2-2; D might be TRBD2 (6 bases). Trimming stripped 2 bases from V and 5 bases from J, with 12 bases between. The germline V gene encodes CDR1 WNHNN and CDR2 SYGVQD (reference sequence). This CDR3 has 15 amino acids. Written as DNA, the CDR3 is TGCGCCAGCAGTGAGGGGACTGCGATAACCGGGGAGCTGTTTTTT. Translating it yields CASSEGTAITGELFF.

The CDR3 loop is CASSPGGQGNQPQHF. The CDR3 DNA reads TGTGCCAGCAGCCCAGGGGGCCAAGGCAATCAGCCCCAGCATTTT. The V call is TRBV7-9, the J call TRBJ1-5; 8 bases map to TRBD1. This CDR3 spans 15 amino acids. With 5 bases clipped from V and 2 bases from J, the junction kept 5 bases outside the gene matches. Germline V gene lookup returns CDR1 SEHNR and CDR2 FQNEAQ (reference sequence).

The V gene is TRBV27, the J gene TRBJ2-5, with 10 bases fitting TRBD2. J was trimmed by 1 base and V by 5 bases; bases with no gene match: 4. CDR3 length equals 15 residues. Per germline, CDR1 MNHEY and CDR2 SMNVEV (reference sequence). CDR3 sequence: CASSPWTSGQETQYF. In nucleotides, the CDR3 is TGTGCCAGCAGTCCTTGGACTAGCGGCCAAGAGACCCAGTACTTC.

Only one count was recorded for this clone. V usage is TRBV7-8 and J usage is TRBJ1-2; D not resolved. Trimming removed 0 bases from V and 5 bases from J, with 13 bases in between. CDR1 is SGHVS and CDR2 is FQNEAQ in the germline V gene. The CDR3 runs to 15 residues. CDR3 bases: TGTGCCAGCAGCTTAGCCGGGGTGACCCTTTATGGCTACACCTTC. Translated: CASSLAGVTLYGYTF.

V usage is TRBV2 and J usage is TRBJ2-3; TRBD1 is a possible D gene (5 bases). V was clipped by 6 bases and J by 1 base, with 14 bases between them. This CDR3 spans 15 amino acids. In germline, CDR1 is SNHLY, CDR2 FYNNEI. The CDR3 reads CASSARGAGTDTQYF. CDR3 bases: TGTGCCAGCAGCGCGCGTGGGGCGGGCACAGATACGCAGTATTTT.

This clone was observed a few times. CDR3 nucleotides: TGTGCCAGCAGCTTAGCGTGGGGTGCGGGTGCCCAGTACTTC. Translation: CASSLAWGAGAQYF. J is TRBJ2-5 and V is TRBV7-2; D possibly corresponds to TRBD2 (5 bases). Germline lookup yields CDR1 SGHTA and CDR2 FQGNSA. Trimming cost V 0 bases and J 9 bases, with 14 bases left between them. This CDR3 region has 14 residues.

V usage is TRBV6-6 and J usage is TRBJ2-3, with 8 bases identical to TRBD2. V was pared by 0 bases and J by 5 bases, with 4 bases of the junction left unmatched. This CDR3 comprises 15 residues. The germline CDR1 and CDR2 sequences are MNHNY and SVGAGI (reference sequence). The DNA for the CDR3 is TGTGCCAGCAGTTACTCGGCGGGAGGAAAAGATACGCAGTATTTT. This codes for CASSYSAGGKDTQYF.

The chain couples TRBV7-8 to TRBJ2-7; D may be TRBD1 (6 bases). Germline CDR1 SGHVS, CDR2 FQNEAQ. The V and J ends lost 4 bases and 5 bases respectively, with 15 bases between them. There are 14 residues in the CDR3. The CDR3 DNA follows: TGTGCCAGCAGCTCCGGGCAGGGGTACCACGAGCAGTACTTC. Amino acids: CASSSGQGYHEQYF. Together with reference TRBV7-8 and TRBJ2-7, the CDR3 gives the full variable domain: GAGVSQSPRYKVAKRGQDVALRCDPISGHVSLFWYQQALGQGPEFLTYFQNEAQLDKSGLPSDRFFAERPEGSVSTLKIQRTQQEDSAVYLCASSSGQGYHEQYFGPGTRLTVT.

V is TRBV27 and J is TRBJ1-4; possibly TRBD1 for D (6 bases). V was trimmed by 4 bases and J by 8 bases, leaving 14 bases between them. CDR3 length: 14 amino acids. Germline V gene data show CDR1 as MNHEY and CDR2 as SMNVEV (reference sequence). The DNA of the CDR3 is TGTGCCAGCAGTTATGACAGGCCTGGGGAAAAACTGTTTTTT. Translated, it gives CASSYDRPGEKLFF.

The chain carries TRBV7-9 and TRBJ2-1; TRBD2 agrees at 11 bases. Germline V gene data show CDR1 as SEHNR and CDR2 as FQNEAQ (reference sequence). With V trimmed by 4 bases and J by 4 bases, 3 bases remained unmatched. The CDR3 runs 15 residues. The CDR3 reads CASSSGLAVYNEQFF. The CDR3 DNA reads TGTGCCAGCAGCTCGGGACTAGCGGTATACAATGAGCAGTTCTTC. The full variable domain, completed using reference TRBV7-9 and TRBJ2-1, is DTGVSQNPRHKITKRGQNVTFRCDPISEHNRLYWYRQTLGQGPEFLTYFQNEAQLEKSRLLSDRFSAERPKGSFSTLEIQRTEQGDSAMYLCASSSGLAVYNEQFFGPGTRLTVL.